These T cell receptor beta chains were read from a single sample in a study. MiXCR was run by TCRdb on the 5' RACE reads, yielding one entry per CDR3 protein. The sample has tens of thousands of distinct CDR3 sequences; around 28% are singletons. The specimen sequenced was naive CD4+ T cells sorted from blood. The source is a female donor with breast cancer. CDR3s include the opening cysteine and the closing phenylalanine or tryptophan. The order of the fields is D gene, J gene, clone size, V gene, CDR3 protein, CDR3 DNA. D genes are given only for firm matches. Expanded clones get a size class; other rows say once, few or many, or leave the size out.

NA	TRBJ1-5	many	TRBV6-5	CASRHTGRINQPQHF	TGTGCCAGCAGGCACACTGGACGGATCAATCAGCCCCAGCATTTT
TRBD2	TRBJ2-7	NA	TRBV5-1	CASSRLAGSYEQYF	TGCGCCAGCAGCCGACTAGCGGGAAGCTACGAGCAGTACTTC
NA	TRBJ1-5	many	TRBV20-1	CSARGIGNQPQHF	TGCAGTGCTAGGGGGATAGGCAATCAGCCCCAGCATTTT
NA	TRBJ1-1	few	TRBV4-2	CASSQEDSNTEAFF	TGTGCCAGCAGCCAAGAAGACAGTAACACTGAAGCTTTCTTT
TRBD2	TRBJ2-7	few	TRBV5-1	CASSHYGLDSYEQYF	TGCGCCAGCAGCCACTACGGACTAGACTCCTACGAGCAGTACTTC
TRBD1	TRBJ1-5	NA	TRBV27	CASSQRNRGLSRYSNQPQHF	TGTGCCAGCAGTCAGCGAAACAGGGGACTCTCACGCTATAGCAATCAGCCCCAGCATTTT
NA	TRBJ2-3	NA	TRBV6-1	CASSEEGSNTQYF	TGTGCCAGCAGTGAGGAGGGTAGTAATACGCAGTATTTT
NA	TRBJ1-5	NA	TRBV6-1	CASSEGIPGNQPQHF	TGTGCCAGCAGTGAGGGAATCCCTGGCAATCAGCCCCAGCATTTT
TRBD1	TRBJ1-1	few	TRBV6-5	CAGSGTGGEDTEAFF	TGTGCCGGCAGTGGGACAGGGGGTGAGGACACTGAAGCTTTCTTT
TRBD2	TRBJ2-1	few	TRBV5-1	CASSLSAGGYNEQFF	TGCGCCAGCAGCCTTTCAGCGGGGGGGTACAATGAGCAGTTCTTC
TRBD1	TRBJ1-2	NA	TRBV12-3/TRBV12-4	CASSTDRGRGYTF	TGTGCCAGCAGTACCGACAGGGGGCGAGGCTACACCTTC
NA	TRBJ2-2	few	TRBV5-1	CASSLGQVANTGELFF	TGCGCCAGCAGCTTGGGACAGGTCGCGAACACCGGGGAGCTGTTTTTT
TRBD1	TRBJ1-1	many	TRBV5-1	CASTSRDSTTEAFF	TGCGCCAGTACTTCAAGGGACAGCACGACAGAAGCTTTCTTT
NA	TRBJ1-5	NA	TRBV6-6	CASSYSSGAKKPQHF	TGTGCCAGCAGTTACTCGTCGGGGGCGAAGAAGCCCCAGCATTTT
NA	TRBJ1-1	NA	TRBV20-1	CSARWQQNQAFF	TGCAGTGCTAGGTGGCAGCAAAATCAAGCTTTCTTT
NA	TRBJ1-4	NA	TRBV20-1	CSAKGWTNEKLFF	TGCAGTGCTAAGGGTTGGACTAATGAAAAACTGTTTTTT
TRBD2	TRBJ2-4	NA	TRBV6-5	CASSASLAGVDKNIQYF	TGTGCCAGCAGCGCAAGTCTAGCGGGAGTTGACAAAAACATTCAGTACTTC
NA	TRBJ1-6	NA	TRBV4-1	CASSQVAVGGACSPLHF	TGCGCCAGCAGCCAAGTTGCGGTTGGGGGGGCTTGTTCACCCCTCCACTTT
NA	TRBJ2-3	many	TRBV24-1	CATSGLDPVTDTQYF	TGTGCCACCAGTGGCCTCGACCCTGTCACAGATACGCAGTATTTT
NA	TRBJ2-1	many	TRBV9	CASSVATLGANEQFF	TGTGCCAGCAGCGTAGCTACCTTAGGTGCTAATGAGCAGTTCTTC
NA	TRBJ2-5	NA	TRBV28	CASSPTESLRLTQYF	TGTGCCAGCAGTCCGACAGAAAGTCTAAGACTGACCCAGTACTTC
TRBD1	TRBJ2-2	once	TRBV12-3/TRBV12-4	CASRATGVNTGELSF	TGTGCCAGCAGGGCTACAGGGGTGAACACCGGGGAGCTGTCTTTT
NA	TRBJ1-2	few	TRBV7-9	CASSLALSGGYTF	TGTGCCAGCAGCTTAGCACTGTCGGGTGGCTACACCTTC
TRBD2	TRBJ2-5	NA	TRBV11-2	CASSLAPSGKETQYF	TGTGCCAGCAGCTTAGCCCCTAGCGGGAAAGAGACCCAGTACTTC
NA	TRBJ2-3	NA	TRBV20-1	CSAREDPSTDTQYF	TGCAGTGCTAGAGAGGACCCTAGCACAGATACGCAGTATTTT
NA	TRBJ2-1	NA	TRBV20-1	CSSSLRHNEQFF	TGCAGCAGTTCCCTCCGGCACAATGAGCAGTTCTTC
NA	TRBJ1-1	NA	TRBV5-1	CASSAPGAGNTEAFF	TGCGCCAGCAGCGCCCCGGGGGCCGGGAACACTGAAGCTTTCTTT
TRBD1	TRBJ2-5	NA	TRBV4-1	CASSQDRTGETQYF	TGCGCCAGCAGCCAAGATCGGACAGGAGAGACCCAGTACTTC
TRBD2	TRBJ2-1	NA	TRBV4-1	CASSRLAGGGSEQFF	TGCGCCAGCAGTCGTCTAGCGGGAGGAGGCAGTGAGCAGTTCTTC
NA	TRBJ2-5	few	TRBV20-1	CSATPRVTSRAETQYF	TGCAGTGCTACCCCCCGAGTGACCTCCCGAGCGGAGACCCAGTACTTC
NA	TRBJ1-1	few	TRBV9	CASSVASMGTEAFF	TGTGCCAGCAGCGTAGCCTCAATGGGCACTGAAGCTTTCTTT
NA	TRBJ2-1	NA	TRBV7-8	CASSRGWGRNNEQFF	TGTGCCAGCAGCCGCGGTTGGGGGAGGAACAATGAGCAGTTCTTC
NA	TRBJ1-2	few	TRBV5-5	CASSLWNLEDGYTF	TGTGCCAGCAGCCTGTGGAACTTAGAAGACGGCTACACCTTC
NA	TRBJ1-1	few	TRBV29-1	CSVPFYLHGTLNTEAFF	TGCAGCGTTCCCTTCTACCTCCACGGGACACTGAACACTGAAGCTTTCTTT
NA	TRBJ1-1	few	TRBV6-5	CASSSPLGGLLEAFF	TGTGCCAGCAGTTCACCATTAGGGGGGCTCCTTGAAGCTTTCTTT
TRBD1	TRBJ2-2	few	TRBV4-2	CASSPLGTGDNTGELFF	TGTGCCAGCAGCCCCCTGGGGACAGGGGACAACACCGGGGAGCTGTTTTTT
TRBD1	TRBJ2-4	NA	TRBV7-9	CASSSGTDYIQYF	TGTGCCAGCAGCTCCGGGACAGATTACATTCAGTACTTC
NA	TRBJ2-7	few	TRBV20-1	CSVGHHGHEQYF	TGCAGTGTTGGACATCACGGCCACGAGCAGTACTTC
NA	TRBJ2-5	NA	TRBV5-5	CASSFSGDPETQYF	TGTGCCAGCAGCTTTTCCGGGGACCCGGAGACCCAGTACTTC
TRBD2	TRBJ2-1	few	TRBV5-1	CASMTSGVTYNEQFF	TGCGCCAGCATGACTAGCGGGGTCACATACAATGAGCAGTTCTTC
NA	TRBJ2-7	many	TRBV4-3	CASSHDGHEQYF	TGCGCCAGCAGCCATGACGGCCACGAGCAGTACTTC
NA	TRBJ1-1	NA	TRBV12-3/TRBV12-4	CTSTLGQLNTEAFF	TGTACCAGCACCCTCGGACAGTTGAACACTGAAGCTTTCTTT
TRBD1	TRBJ2-5	few	TRBV5-4	CASSGWTGAGETQYF	TGTGCCAGCAGCGGATGGACAGGGGCGGGAGAGACCCAGTACTTC
NA	TRBJ2-1	NA	TRBV24-1	CATSWDNEQFF	TGTGCCACCAGTTGGGACAATGAGCAGTTCTTC
NA	TRBJ1-4	NA	TRBV7-3	CASSQSWYATNEKLFF	TGCGCCAGCAGCCAATCTTGGTATGCAACTAATGAAAAACTGTTTTTT
TRBD2	TRBJ2-1	few	TRBV4-3	CASSQELRLAGVEQFF	TGCGCCAGCAGCCAAGAACTGAGGCTAGCGGGGGTCGAGCAGTTCTTC
NA	TRBJ1-3	NA	TRBV5-1	CASSLVGRQNTIYF	TGCGCCAGCAGCTTGGTTGGGAGACAAAACACCATATATTTT
NA	TRBJ2-5	medium-sized	TRBV7-2	CASSWGQETQYF	TGTGCCAGCAGCTGGGGACAAGAGACCCAGTACTTC
NA	TRBJ2-5	NA	TRBV27	CASGWETQYF	TGTGCCAGCGGGTGGGAGACCCAGTACTTC